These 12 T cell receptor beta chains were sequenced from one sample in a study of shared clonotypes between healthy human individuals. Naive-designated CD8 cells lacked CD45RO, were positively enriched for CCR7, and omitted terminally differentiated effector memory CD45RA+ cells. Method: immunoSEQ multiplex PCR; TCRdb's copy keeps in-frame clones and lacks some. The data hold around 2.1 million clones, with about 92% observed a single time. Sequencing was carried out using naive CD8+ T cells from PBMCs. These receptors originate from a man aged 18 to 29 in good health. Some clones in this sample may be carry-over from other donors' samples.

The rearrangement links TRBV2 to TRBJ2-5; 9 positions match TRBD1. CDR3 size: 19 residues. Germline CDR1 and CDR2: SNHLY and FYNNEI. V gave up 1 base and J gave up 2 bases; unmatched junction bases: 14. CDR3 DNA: TGTGCCAGCAGTGAAGGGGGGACAGGGAGATCTGGGAGACAAGAGACCCAGTACTTC. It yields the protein CASSEGGTGRSGRQETQYF.

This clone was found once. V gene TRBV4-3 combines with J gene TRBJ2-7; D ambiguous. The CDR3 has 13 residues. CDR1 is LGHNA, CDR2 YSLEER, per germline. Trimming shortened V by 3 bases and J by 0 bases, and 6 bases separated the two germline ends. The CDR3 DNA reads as TGCGCCAGCAGCCACAAGGGCTCCTACGAGCAGTACTTC. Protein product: CASSHKGSYEQYF.

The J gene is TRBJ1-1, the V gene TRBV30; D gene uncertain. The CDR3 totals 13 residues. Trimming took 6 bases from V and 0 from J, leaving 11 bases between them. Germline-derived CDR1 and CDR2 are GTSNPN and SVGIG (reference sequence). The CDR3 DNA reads TGTGCCTGTTGCCCCGGACTGAACACTGAAGCTTTCTTT. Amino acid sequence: CACCPGLNTEAFF.

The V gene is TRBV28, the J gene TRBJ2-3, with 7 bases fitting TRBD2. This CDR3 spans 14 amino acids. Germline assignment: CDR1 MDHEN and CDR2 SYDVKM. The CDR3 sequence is CAVSGGSWADTQYF. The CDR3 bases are TGTGCGGTCTCAGGCGGGAGTTGGGCAGATACGCAGTATTTT.

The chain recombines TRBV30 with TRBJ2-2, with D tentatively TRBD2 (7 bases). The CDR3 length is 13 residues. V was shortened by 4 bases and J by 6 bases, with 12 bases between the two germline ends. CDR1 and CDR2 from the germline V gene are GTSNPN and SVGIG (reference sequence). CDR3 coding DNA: TGTGCCTGGACCATGGGGGGGCCCGGGGAGCTGTTTTTT. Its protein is CAWTMGGPGELFF.

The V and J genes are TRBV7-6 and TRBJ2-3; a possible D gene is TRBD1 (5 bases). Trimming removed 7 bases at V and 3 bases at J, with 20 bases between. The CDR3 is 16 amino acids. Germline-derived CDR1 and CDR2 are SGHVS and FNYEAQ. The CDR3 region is CASNPGAIPRTDTQYF. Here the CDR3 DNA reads TGTGCCAGCAATCCTGGGGCTATTCCTAGGACAGATACGCAGTATTTT.

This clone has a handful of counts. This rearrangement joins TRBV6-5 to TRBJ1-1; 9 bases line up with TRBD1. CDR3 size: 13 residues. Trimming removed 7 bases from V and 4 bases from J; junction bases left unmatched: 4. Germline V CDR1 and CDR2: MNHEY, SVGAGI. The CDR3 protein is CASTQDRGTEAFF. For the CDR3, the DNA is TGTGCCAGCACCCAGGACAGGGGCACTGAAGCTTTCTTT.

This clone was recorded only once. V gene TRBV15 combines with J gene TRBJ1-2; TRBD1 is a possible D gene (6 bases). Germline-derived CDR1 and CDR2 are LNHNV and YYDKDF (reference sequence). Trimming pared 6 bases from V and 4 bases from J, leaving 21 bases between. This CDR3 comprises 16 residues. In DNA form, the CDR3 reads TGTGCCACCAGTTCTGGACTCACAGGGTATGTCTATGGCTACACCTTC. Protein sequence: CATSSGLTGYVYGYTF.

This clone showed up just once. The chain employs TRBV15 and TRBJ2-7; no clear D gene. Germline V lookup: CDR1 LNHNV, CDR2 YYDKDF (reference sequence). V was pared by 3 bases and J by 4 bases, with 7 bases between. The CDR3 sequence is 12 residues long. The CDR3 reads CATSRSGYEQYF. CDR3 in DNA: TGTGCCACCAGCAGGAGTGGGTACGAGCAGTACTTC.

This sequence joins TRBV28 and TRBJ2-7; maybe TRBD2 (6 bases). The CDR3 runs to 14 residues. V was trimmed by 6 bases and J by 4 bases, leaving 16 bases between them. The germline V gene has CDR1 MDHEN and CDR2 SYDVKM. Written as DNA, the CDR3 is TGTGCCAGCAGAGTTGGAGGTGGGGGGTACGAGCAGTACTTC. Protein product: CASRVGGGGYEQYF.

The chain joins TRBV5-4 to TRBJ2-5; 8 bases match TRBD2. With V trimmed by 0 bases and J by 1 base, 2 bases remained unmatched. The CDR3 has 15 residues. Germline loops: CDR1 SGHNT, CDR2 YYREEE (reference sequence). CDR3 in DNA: TGTGCCAGCAGCTTGGCGGGGGGGTTCCAAGAGACCCAGTACTTC. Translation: CASSLAGGFQETQYF.

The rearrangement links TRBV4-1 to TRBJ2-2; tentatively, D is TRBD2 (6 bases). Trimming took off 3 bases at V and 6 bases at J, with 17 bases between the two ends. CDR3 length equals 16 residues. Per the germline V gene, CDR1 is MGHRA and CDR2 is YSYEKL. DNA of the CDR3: TGCGCCAGCAGCCACTTTTCGGGAGTTGGCTCCGGGGAGCTGTTTTTT. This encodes CASSHFSGVGSGELFF.